What follows describes a single TCR beta chain. The antigen remains unidentified. This sample is part of a study of T cell responses to AZD1222 COVID-19 vaccine. Study-wide points: CD4 TCRs covered the whole spike, strongest at regions 160-218 and 743-854. The peak T cell response came first, and repertoires were sampled only after it. It should be noted that donors were predominantly white British and more often female, and clonal diversity was possibly underestimated. Unmutated regions of variants are reportedly targeted by nearly half of spike-specific TCRs.

The assay was immunoSEQ multiplex PCR, and TCRdb's table has in-frame clones only and misses some. The sample carries about 86,000 clones, 89% recorded once. The sample here was peripheral blood, taken on day 0 of AZD1222 vaccination. The clonotype originates from an adult in good health.

The CDR3 nucleotides read TGTGCCAGCAGCCCAGCGCCAGCGGGAGGATACAATGAGCAGTTCTTC. Protein sequence: CASSPAPAGGYNEQFF. The V call is TRBV7-2, the J call TRBJ2-1; 9 positions agree with TRBD2. Germline V gene sequence: CDR1 SGHTA, CDR2 FQGNSA. The CDR3 is 16 amino acids. V was clipped by 5 bases and J by 4 bases; unmatched bases: 9. Based on the CDR3 plus reference TRBV7-2 and TRBJ2-1, the full variable domain is GAGVSQSPSNKVTEKGKDVELRCDPISGHTALYWYRQSLGQGLEFLIYFQGNSAPDKSGLPSDRFSAERTGGSVSTLTIQRTQQEDSAVYLCASSPAPAGGYNEQFFGPGTRLTVL.